This T cell receptor beta chain was observed in a study of blood T cell repertoires in COVID-19. How the authors handled the data: Reference gene primers were amplified, and this amplification served to estimate nucleated cell counts. The repertoire was sequenced with immunoSEQ multiplex PCR; TCRdb's copy has only in-frame clones and lacks some. Clonal size and the V and J genes are those of that table, whereas D and trimming came from the DNA. The sample has 300,000 to 400,000 clones, roughly 90% seen once. The V gene end was trimmed by 7 bases and the J gene end by 4 bases; junction bases not matched to a gene: 4. The CDR3 consists of 14 residues. Germline V gene lookup returns CDR1 KGHDR and CDR2 SFDVKD. Clinical history as reported by participants underpinned cohort assignment. Participants in the exposed group had met a COVID-19 case in the 2 weeks before joining the study.

The chain uses TRBV24-1 and TRBJ2-1; 9 bases match TRBD1. The sample was PBMCs or T cells enriched from blood (not recorded which). The TCR sequence derives from a woman aged 25 to 39 who had been exposed to COVID-19. CDR3 DNA sequence: TGTGCCACCAGAGGGACAGGGACGTACAATGAGCAGTTCTTC. Encoded protein: CATRGTGTYNEQFF.